The clone carrying this T cell receptor beta chain was counted a few times. The antigen is undetermined. The data originate from a study of human T cells and chemical hapten exposure. Across the study: From small differences in pooled library volume came most of the variation in per-sample TCR yields. Study-level results: With patch test score, the counts of PT1 expanded TCRs showed a positive correlation.

J gave up 10 bases and V 4 bases, and 8 bases lay outside the gene matches. CDR3 length: 13 residues. CDR1 is SGHTA and CDR2 is FQGTGA in the germline V gene. Time point denoted: pre-sensitization, week 0. Regarding treatment: therapeutic diphenylcyclopropenone sensitization with weekly scalp DPC. Individual cDNA molecules each carried unique molecular identifiers attached by the library. TCRdb fed the RACE reads into MiXCR, producing one record per CDR3 protein. The table includes roughly 81,000 distinct CDR3 sequences, approximately 9% detected once. The chain couples TRBV7-3 to TRBJ2-3; 7 positions agree with TRBD2. The material was whole blood, obtained in connection with sensitization to the hapten diphenylcyclopropenone (DPC). The receptor was isolated from a middle-aged man with alopecia areata. Some clones in this sample may be carry-over from other donors' samples. CDR3 coding DNA: TGTGCCAGCAGCTCAAGTGGGGGGAGGGCGCAGTATTTT. Translated: CASSSSGGRAQYF.